Here is one TCR beta chain with its context. The target antigen is unknown. This entry comes from a study of T cell responses to AZD1222 COVID-19 vaccine. Study conclusions and caveats: White British donors predominated, females outnumbered males, and clonal diversity was possibly underestimated. The study identified only five to seven AZD1222 recipients as seropositive at baseline.

Only in-frame clones appear in the TCRdb table, and some are missing; sequencing was by immunoSEQ multiplex PCR. This sample yields tens of thousands of clones, of which approximately 90% are seen a single time; about an eighth belongs to the top ten. V dropped 6 bases and J dropped 1; count of bases not matched to a gene: 6. The CDR3 loop spans 16 amino acids. Per the germline V gene, CDR1 is SNHLY and CDR2 is FYNNEI. The chain carries TRBV2 and TRBJ2-5; 12 bases agree with TRBD2. Sequencing was performed on peripheral blood, taken on day 0 of AZD1222 vaccination. This receptor was identified in an adult in good health. The CDR3: CASRHTSGGFQETQYF. The CDR3 DNA follows: TGTGCCAGCAGGCATACTAGCGGGGGGTTCCAAGAGACCCAGTACTTC.